Presented here are 10 T cell receptor beta chains from one specimen sequenced in a study of T cells expressing NK-cell markers. TCRdb reanalyzed the 5' RACE reads, giving one entry per CDR3 protein sequence and no DNA. The sample has 300,000 to 450,000 distinct CDR3 sequences. Sample: blood T cells: a sorted CD56 or NKG2C T cell subset, CD4+ or CD8+ T cells, or bulk PBMC T cells (not recorded which). The receptors stem from a man aged 18-70 years in good health.

This sequence joins TRBV5-1 and TRBJ2-7; TCRdb's D call of TRBD1 is untestable without DNA. The length of the CDR3 is 16 residues. Germline V gene sequence: CDR1 SGHRS, CDR2 YFSETQ. The CDR3 here is CASSSSPGQFAYEQYF.

The chain recombines TRBV2 with TRBJ2-1; TCRdb names TRBD2, which stays unverified in the absence of DNA. CDR1 is SNHLY and CDR2 is FYNNEI in the germline V gene. This CDR3 has 13 residues. The CDR3 reads CASIEDLNRKQFF. The full variable domain, completed using reference TRBV2 and TRBJ2-1, is EPEVTQTPSHQVTQMGQEVILRCVPISNHLYFYWYRQILGQKVEFLVSFYNNEISEKSEIFDDQFSVERPDGSNFTLKIRSTKLEDSAMYFCASIEDLNRKQFFGPGTRLTVL.

This rearrangement joins TRBV12-3 or TRBV12-4 to TRBJ2-3; TCRdb names TRBD1, which stays unverified in the absence of DNA. This CDR3 has 16 amino acids. The CDR3: CASSYGGTNYADTQYF.

V usage is TRBV30 and J usage is TRBJ1-1; there is no DNA to check the TCRdb D call of TRBD1. CDR3 size: 13 residues. Germline assignment: CDR1 GTSNPN and CDR2 SVGIG (reference sequence). CDR3 sequence reads: CAWTNPGRTEAFF.

The chain has TRBV21-1 and TRBJ2-3; TCRdb designates TRBD1, a call that cannot be tested without DNA. TRBV21-1 is a pseudogene locus. The CDR3 consists of 16 residues. CDR3 in amino acids: CASSTRRTEGGHTQYF.

The chain is built from TRBV5-1 and TRBJ1-2; TCRdb's D gene call, TRBD1, goes unchecked for lack of DNA. CDR1 is SGHRS and CDR2 is YFSETQ in the germline V gene. CDR3 length: 14 amino acids. CDR3 amino acids: CASSRSDRVFGYTF.

The chain joins TRBV30 to TRBJ1-2; TCRdb proposes TRBD1, but this gene call is untestable without DNA. The CDR3 totals 15 residues. In germline, CDR1 is GTSNPN, CDR2 SVGIG (reference sequence). CDR3 loop: CAWAGLWGRGYGYTF.

J is TRBJ1-4 and V is TRBV7-2; TCRdb's D gene call, TRBD1, goes unchecked for lack of DNA. The CDR3 is 14 amino acids. The germline gives CDR1 SGHTA, CDR2 FQGNSA. This CDR3 is CASSLAGGNEKLFF.

The CDR3 sequence: CASSPPASPNEQFF. The chain combines TRBV7-7 with TRBJ2-1; TCRdb gives TRBD1 as the D gene, but with no DNA this cannot be confirmed. CDR1 is SSHAT, CDR2 FNYEAQ, per germline (reference sequence). The CDR3 contains 14 residues. Filled out from reference TRBV7-7 and TRBJ2-1, the complete variable domain reads GAGVSQSPRYKVTKRGQDVTLRCDPISSHATLYWYQQALGQGPEFLTYFNYEAQPDKSGLPSDRFSAERPEGSISTLTIQRTEQRDSAMYRCASSPPASPNEQFFGPGTRLTVL.

The chain links TRBV29-1 to TRBJ2-7; TCRdb selects TRBD1, and the lack of DNA leaves this call unchecked. The CDR3 has 15 amino acids. Germline CDR1 SQVTM, CDR2 ANQGSEA. The CDR3 protein is CSVVGAVAGPYEQYF.